Shown below are 18 T cell receptor beta chains from a single sample sequenced in a study of cytomegalovirus exposure and HLA in healthy donors. Primers: 60 Vbeta forward and 13 Jbeta reverse. Method: immunoSEQ multiplex PCR; TCRdb's copy keeps in-frame clones and lacks some. The table lists about 120,000 clones, more than 65% of them singletons, with 9.5% to 12% in the top ten. The sequenced sample consisted of PBMCs. The receptors originated from a man aged 35 to 55 in good health and CMV-seropositive.

The chain uses TRBV6-1 and TRBJ2-1; weak D call: TRBD1 (6 bases). V shed 6 bases and J shed 6 bases, with 9 bases lying between them. This CDR3 has 12 amino acids. CDR1 is MNHNS, CDR2 SASEGT, per germline. CDR3 sequence: CASRSGVNEQFF. CDR3 DNA: TGTGCCAGCAGGTCAGGGGTCAATGAGCAGTTCTTC.

The chain links TRBV18 to TRBJ2-7; tentatively, D is TRBD1 (6 bases). The V gene lost 4 bases and the J gene lost 5 bases, with 18 bases spanning the gap. The CDR3 spans 15 residues. CDR1 is KGHSH and CDR2 is LQKENI in the germline V gene. The CDR3 DNA is TGTGCCAGCTCACGTCAAAACAGGGAAAGGGACGAGCAGTACTTC. Encoded protein: CASSRQNRERDEQYF. Together with reference TRBV18 and TRBJ2-7, the CDR3 gives the full variable domain: NAGVMQNPRHLVRRRGQEARLRCSPMKGHSHVYWYRQLPEEGLKFMVYLQKENIIDESGMPKERFSAEFPKEGPSILRIQQVVRGDSAAYFCASSRQNRERDEQYFGPGTRLTVT.

The V call is TRBV5-1, the J call TRBJ2-5, with TRBD2 as a possible D gene (5 bases). The length of the CDR3 is 14 residues. Trimming pared 3 bases from V and 5 bases from J, leaving 14 bases between. Germline V gene lookup returns CDR1 SGHRS and CDR2 YFSETQ. CDR3 DNA: TGCGCCAGCAGCTGCCGACTACACTGGGAGACCCAGTACTTC. It translates to CASSCRLHWETQYF.

The chain has TRBV19 and TRBJ2-5, with a weak D call TRBD1 (5 bases). Germline V lookup: CDR1 LNHDA, CDR2 SQIVND (reference sequence). Trimming cost V 6 bases and J 0 bases, with 8 bases left between them. The CDR3 is made up of 13 amino acids. Here the CDR3 reads CASRDTNQETQYF. The CDR3 coding sequence is TGTGCCAGTAGGGACACCAACCAAGAGACCCAGTACTTC.

The rearrangement uses TRBV14 and TRBJ1-6, with D perhaps matching TRBD1 (5 bases). The CDR3 length is 14 residues. Trimming removed 4 bases at V and 7 bases at J, with 11 bases between. From germline, CDR1 is SGHDN and CDR2 FVKESK. CDR3 sequence: CASSRLRENSPLHF. As DNA, the CDR3 is TGTGCCAGCAGCCGGCTCAGGGAAAATTCACCCCTCCACTTT.

V and J are TRBV7-2 and TRBJ1-3; 12 bases line up with TRBD1. The germline V gene encodes CDR1 SGHTA and CDR2 FQGNSA. The V gene end was trimmed by 4 bases and the J gene end by 8 bases; junction bases not matched to a gene: 9. The CDR3 is made up of 16 amino acids. The CDR3 reads CASSSGPGQGAYTIYF. Written as DNA, the CDR3 is TGTGCCAGCAGCTCCGGACCGGGACAGGGGGCGTACACCATATATTTT.

The V gene is TRBV4-3, the J gene TRBJ2-1; no firm D call. V gave up 0 bases and J gave up 4 bases, with 13 bases separating them. This CDR3 spans 16 amino acids. Germline assignment: CDR1 LGHNA and CDR2 YSLEER. The CDR3 spells CASSQDPLENYNEQFF. The CDR3 DNA reads TGCGCCAGCAGCCAAGATCCCCTAGAGAATTACAATGAGCAGTTCTTC.

This clone showed up just a few times. This chain connects TRBV19 to TRBJ2-6; D gene ambiguous. CDR1 and CDR2 (germline): LNHDA, SQIVND (reference sequence). The CDR3 loop spans 12 amino acids. V was shortened by 7 bases and J by 4 bases, with 5 bases between the two germline ends. The CDR3 spells CASISGANVLTF. The CDR3 DNA reads TGTGCCAGTATCTCCGGGGCCAACGTCCTGACTTTC.

Only one count was recorded for this clone. This chain connects TRBV27 to TRBJ1-2; D possibly corresponds to TRBD1 (5 bases). The CDR3 covers 14 residues. The germline V gene has CDR1 MNHEY and CDR2 SMNVEV (reference sequence). V was cut by 3 bases and J by 8 bases, with 16 bases left in between. The CDR3 DNA follows: TGTGCCAGCAGTTTTTATCAGGGAGCGGGGGGCTACACCTTC. Protein product: CASSFYQGAGGYTF.

The chain joins TRBV6-6 to TRBJ2-5; 8 bases match TRBD2. The V gene's germline CDR1 is MNHNY and CDR2 SVGAGI (reference sequence). The CDR3 is made up of 14 amino acids. With V trimmed by 6 bases and J by 1 base, 4 bases remained unmatched. The CDR3 spells CASRPGTSQETQYF. In DNA form, the CDR3 reads TGTGCCAGCAGACCCGGGACTAGCCAAGAGACCCAGTACTTC.

In its sample, this clone was seen once. The chain couples TRBV25-1 to TRBJ2-4; 9 positions match TRBD1. The ends lost 6 bases at V and 0 bases at J; junction bases unmatched: 12. The CDR3 sequence is 18 residues long. Looked up from germline, CDR1 is MGHDK and CDR2 is SYGVNS. CDR3 residues: CASSYSRDRAQAKNIQYF. DNA for the CDR3: TGTGCCAGCAGCTACAGCCGGGACAGGGCACAAGCCAAAAACATTCAGTACTTC.

A note on this clone: Sequence at one end of the junction differs from germline and may be a read error. This sequence joins TRBV7-8 and TRBJ2-6; D may be TRBD2 (7 bases). This CDR3 has 18 amino acids. Germline values: CDR1 SGHVS, CDR2 FQNEAQ. The CDR3 region has the DNA TGTGCCAGCAGCCCCCGGGCGGGGGCCAGCTCTGGGGCCAACGGCCTGACTTTC. Encoded protein: CASSPRAGASSGANGLTF. Full variable domain (rest looked up from reference TRBV7-8 and TRBJ2-6): GAGVSQSPRYKVAKRGQDVALRCDPISGHVSLFWYQQALGQGPEFLTYFQNEAQLDKSGLPSDRFFAERPEGSVSTLKIQRTQQEDSAVYLCASSPRAGASSGANGLTFGAGSRLTVL.

This clone showed up just once. The chain recombines TRBV28 with TRBJ2-2; no clear D gene. V lost 6 bases, J lost 6 bases, and 17 bases lay in between. From germline, CDR1 is MDHEN and CDR2 SYDVKM. The CDR3 extends over 15 amino acids. CDR3 residues: CASRRQVFSPGELFF. The CDR3 nucleotides are TGTGCCAGCAGACGGCAGGTCTTTTCACCCGGGGAGCTGTTTTTT.

The chain uses TRBV4-3 and TRBJ2-3; 8 bases map to TRBD1. This CDR3 is built from 17 residues. Germline CDR1 reads LGHNA; CDR2 reads YSLEER. Trimming at V came to 0 bases and at J to 2 bases, leaving 7 bases not matched to a gene. The CDR3 loop is CASSQDTGTGNTDTQYF. CDR3 in DNA: TGCGCCAGCAGCCAAGACACCGGGACAGGAAACACAGATACGCAGTATTTT.

The chain links TRBV18 to TRBJ1-2, with D possibly matching TRBD1 (5 bases). CDR3 size: 12 residues. Germline CDR1 and CDR2: KGHSH and LQKENI. The germline V and J ends were trimmed by 2 bases and 6 bases, with 7 bases remaining between them. For the CDR3, the DNA is TGTGCCAGCTCACCAGACAGAAATGGCTACACCTTC. Protein: CASSPDRNGYTF. Full variable domain (missing parts from reference TRBV18 and TRBJ1-2): NAGVMQNPRHLVRRRGQEARLRCSPMKGHSHVYWYRQLPEEGLKFMVYLQKENIIDESGMPKERFSAEFPKEGPSILRIQQVVRGDSAAYFCASSPDRNGYTFGSGTRLTVV.

The rearrangement uses TRBV5-1 and TRBJ1-6; unclear D gene. The germline V gene has CDR1 SGHRS and CDR2 YFSETQ. V lost 1 base and J 11 bases, leaving 16 bases between the germline ends. CDR3 length equals 15 residues. CDR3: CASSLMDPAAAPLHF. The CDR3 region has the DNA TGCGCCAGCAGCTTGATGGATCCAGCTGCGGCACCCCTCCACTTT.

This chain joins TRBV2 and TRBJ2-5; 7 bases align to TRBD1. Germline V CDR1 and CDR2: SNHLY, FYNNEI. The CDR3 has 14 amino acids. V trimming: 5 bases; J trimming: 0 bases; junction bases outside the gene matches: 3. The CDR3 sequence is CASSPGQDQETQYF. Here the CDR3 DNA reads TGTGCCAGCAGTCCAGGACAGGACCAAGAGACCCAGTACTTC.

This chain uses TRBV7-2 with TRBJ2-3; D possibly corresponds to TRBD2 (5 bases). With 10 bases removed from V and 4 bases from J, the gap between germline ends came to 12 bases. CDR1 and CDR2 (germline): SGHTA, FQGNSA. CDR3 length: 12 amino acids. The CDR3 DNA is TGTGCCATCTCTAGCCTGGCAGATACGCAGTATTTT. This codes for CAISSLADTQYF.